The T cell receptor (beta chain) under discussion was sequenced for a study of blood T cell repertoires in COVID-19. Study details: COVID-19 samples collected from the United States, Italy and Spain covered acute and convalescent phases. In each case, the material was cDNA or gDNA derived from T cells, B-cell-depleted T cells, or PBMCs.

How the authors handled the data: Researchers report that nucleated cell counts were estimated from reference gene primer amplification. Some clones are missing from TCRdb's copy, which holds only in-frame ones; the method was immunoSEQ multiplex PCR. The V and J calls and clone size are taken from that table; D and trimming were inferred from the DNA. The table includes some 260,000 clones, roughly 88% detected once. With 4 bases clipped from V and 3 bases from J, the junction kept 15 bases outside the gene matches. The CDR3 runs to 19 residues. The germline V gene has CDR1 SGDLS and CDR2 YYNGEE. The chain is built from TRBV9 and TRBJ2-6, with 8 bases lining up with TRBD1. Sequencing was performed on peripheral blood. This TCR came from a woman in her twenties or thirties with acute or convalescent COVID-19. Here the CDR3 DNA reads TGTGCCAGCAGCAACCGACAGGGGCATGGGTTCGTTGGGGCCAACGTCCTGACTTTC. It encodes CASSNRQGHGFVGANVLTF.